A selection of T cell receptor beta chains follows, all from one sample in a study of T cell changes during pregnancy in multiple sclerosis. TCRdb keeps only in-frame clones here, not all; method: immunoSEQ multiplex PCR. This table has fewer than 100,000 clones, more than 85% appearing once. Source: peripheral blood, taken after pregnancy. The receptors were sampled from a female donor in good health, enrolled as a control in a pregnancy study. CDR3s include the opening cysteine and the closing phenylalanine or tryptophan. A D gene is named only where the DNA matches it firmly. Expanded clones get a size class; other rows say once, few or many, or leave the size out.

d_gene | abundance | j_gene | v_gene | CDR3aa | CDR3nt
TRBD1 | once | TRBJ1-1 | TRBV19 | CASTIWRDREPEAFF | TGTGCCAGTACCATTTGGCGGGACAGGGAGCCTGAAGCTTTCTTT
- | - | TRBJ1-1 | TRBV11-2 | CASSFTRGGTEAFF | TGTGCCAGCAGCTTCACCCGAGGAGGGACTGAAGCTTTCTTT
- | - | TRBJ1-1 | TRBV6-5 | CASRPGVSTEAFF | TGTGCCAGCAGGCCAGGGGTTAGCACTGAAGCTTTCTTT
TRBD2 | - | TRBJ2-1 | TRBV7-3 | CASSLTTSGRNEQFF | TGTGCCAGCAGCTTAACGACTAGCGGGAGGAATGAGCAGTTCTTC
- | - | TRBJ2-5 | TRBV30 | CAWSVLGRRETQYF | TGTGCCTGGAGTGTACTGGGGCGACGGGAGACCCAGTACTTC
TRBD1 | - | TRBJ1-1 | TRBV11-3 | CASSLGGTGDEAFF | TGTGCCAGCAGCTTAGGGGGGACAGGGGATGAAGCTTTCTTT
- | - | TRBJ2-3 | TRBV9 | CASNEAGTDTQYF | TGTGCCAGCAATGAGGCGGGAACAGATACGCAGTATTTT
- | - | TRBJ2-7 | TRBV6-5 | CASGGTFTYEQYF | TGTGCCAGCGGTGGGACATTTACCTACGAGCAGTACTTC
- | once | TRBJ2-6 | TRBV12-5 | CASGVASGQSRANVLTF | TGTGCTAGTGGTGTGGCATCAGGACAAAGTCGGGCCAACGTCCTGACTTTC
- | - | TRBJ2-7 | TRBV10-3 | CAISQTSRSYEQYF | TGTGCCATCAGTCAAACTAGTAGGTCCTACGAGCAGTACTTC
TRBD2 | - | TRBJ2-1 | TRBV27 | CASRPRTSGSSYNEQFF | TGTGCCAGCAGACCTCGGACTAGCGGGAGCTCCTACAATGAGCAGTTCTTC
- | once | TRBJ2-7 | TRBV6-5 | CASSDTGNYEQYF | TGTGCCAGCAGCGATACAGGGAACTACGAGCAGTACTTC
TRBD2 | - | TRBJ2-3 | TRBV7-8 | CASSLPFRLAGGRQTQYF | TGTGCCAGCAGCTTACCGTTCCGCCTAGCGGGGGGGCGTCAGACGCAGTATTTT
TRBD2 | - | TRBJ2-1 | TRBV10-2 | CASISTSPHNEQFF | TGCGCCAGCATCTCGACTAGCCCACACAATGAGCAGTTCTTC
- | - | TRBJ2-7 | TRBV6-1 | CASSVDRDYEQYF | TGTGCCAGCAGTGTCGATCGGGACTACGAGCAGTACTTC
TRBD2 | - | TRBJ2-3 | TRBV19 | CASSIRSGSGSSTDTQYF | TGTGCCAGTAGTATCCGAAGCGGGAGCGGTTCTTCTACAGATACGCAGTATTTT
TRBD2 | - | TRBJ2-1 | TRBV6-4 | CASSRTSGSWNEQFF | TGTGCCAGCAGTCGGACTAGCGGGAGTTGGAATGAGCAGTTCTTC
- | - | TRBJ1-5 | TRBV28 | CASLRGNQPQHF | TGTGCCAGCCTACGCGGCAATCAGCCCCAGCATTTT
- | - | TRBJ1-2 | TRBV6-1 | CASNYADGKVGGYTF | TGTGCCAGCAACTACGCGGACGGGAAAGTGGGTGGCTACACCTTC
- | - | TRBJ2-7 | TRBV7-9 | CASSPRMLSYEQYF | TGTGCCAGCAGCCCCCGCATGCTATCCTACGAGCAGTACTTC
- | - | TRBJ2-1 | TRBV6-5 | CASSYVGGGQSGEQFF | TGTGCCAGCAGTTACGTAGGAGGGGGCCAATCGGGTGAGCAGTTCTTC
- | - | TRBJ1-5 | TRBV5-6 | CASSSGGQLSNQPQHF | TGTGCCAGCAGCTCCGGGGGTCAACTTAGCAATCAGCCCCAGCATTTT
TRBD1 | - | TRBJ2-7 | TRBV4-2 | CASSQTPGQGAYEQYF | TGTGCCAGCAGCCAGACTCCGGGACAGGGAGCGTACGAGCAGTACTTC
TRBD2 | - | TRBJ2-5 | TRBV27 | CASSFCRTGGQETQYF | TGTGCCAGCAGTTTTTGCAGGACGGGAGGCCAAGAGACCCAGTACTTC
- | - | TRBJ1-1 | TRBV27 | CASSLRKGQYVYTEAFF | TGTGCCAGCAGTTTGCGGAAGGGGCAATATGTGTACACTGAAGCTTTCTTT
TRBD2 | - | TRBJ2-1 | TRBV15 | CATSRDPPRGGLLF | TGTGCCACCAGCAGAGATCCCCCCCGGGGGGGCCTCCTCTTC
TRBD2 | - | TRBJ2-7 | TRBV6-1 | CASRAVVAGDYEQYF | TGTGCCAGCAGGGCCGTGGTAGCGGGCGATTACGAGCAGTACTTC